One and the same sample provided the 13 T cell receptor beta chains below, sequenced in a study of T cells in women clearing cervical HPV infection. Sequenced by immunoSEQ multiplex PCR; TCRdb stores in-frame clones only, minus some. Across 31,000 or so clones, the top ten clones capture about 4.5% of the sample. The specimen sequenced was blood buffy coat. These receptors were collected from a woman between 18 and 70 years old with a cervical HPV16 infection that either progressed to CIN3+ or cleared (not recorded which).

A remark on this clone: Sequencing ends 3 residues short of the CDR3 end; the germline J gene provides the rest. The chain combines TRBV5-6 with TRBJ2-7; D remains unclear. Trimming took 4 bases from V and 4 from J, leaving 12 bases between them. Germline V gene data show CDR1 as SGHDT and CDR2 as YYEEEE. CDR3 length equals 13 residues. The covered CDR3 bases are TGTGCCAGCAGCCCCTCTGGGCCGTACGAG. Its protein is CASSPSGPYE. The CDR3, in full, reads CASSPSGPYEQYF.

This CDR3 is CASSPLAGAYNEQFF. The CDR3 bases that were read are TGCGCCAGCAGCCCCCTAGCGGGAGCTTACAATGAG. This rearrangement joins TRBV5-1 to TRBJ2-1; 10 bases align to TRBD2. The read ends 3 residues before the CDR3 terminus; that terminus is restored from the germline J gene. Germline values: CDR1 SGHRS, CDR2 YFSETQ. The CDR3 is 15 residues long. V trimming: 4 bases; J trimming: 4 bases; junction bases outside the gene matches: 5.

On this clone itself: The missing CDR3 end, 3 residues past where the read stops, is filled in from the germline J gene. The chain carries TRBV20-1 and TRBJ2-1; 12 bases are a match to TRBD1. The CDR3 has 15 residues. Germline lookup yields CDR1 DFQATT and CDR2 SNEGSKA (reference sequence). With V trimmed by 2 bases and J by 2 bases, 1 base remained unmatched. CDR3 region: CSARRDRGPYNEQFF. Incomplete CDR3 DNA: TGCAGTGCTAGACGGGACAGGGGGCCCTACAATGAG.

A note on this clone: Read sequence stops 3 residues before the CDR3 end, and the germline J gene provides the missing end. The gene calls are TRBV5-1 and TRBJ1-1, with 8 bases that match TRBD1. V dropped 4 bases and J dropped 3; count of bases not matched to a gene: 8. This CDR3 comprises 15 residues. Germline lookup yields CDR1 SGHRS and CDR2 YFSETQ. The CDR3 reads CASSPRGRRDTEAFF. The CDR3 DNA, read in part, is TGCGCCAGCAGCCCCAGGGGGCGAAGGGACACTGAA.

Worth noting for this clone: The CDR3 is cut off 3 residues early in the read; its end comes from the germline J gene. V and J are TRBV30 and TRBJ2-4; the D gene is possibly TRBD1 (6 bases). Germline V gives CDR1 GTSNPN, CDR2 SVGIG (reference sequence). This CDR3 contains 15 residues. CDR3 sequence: CAWSVRPQQGHGQYF. CDR3 DNA, as far as it was read: TGTGCCTGGAGTGTACGCCCACAACAGGGCCATGGT.

For this clone: The read terminates 3 residues ahead of where the CDR3 ends, so the germline J gene completes it. The chain links TRBV6-2 or TRBV6-3 to TRBJ2-7; D uncertain. V dropped 4 bases and J dropped 6 bases, with 19 bases sitting between them. The CDR3 consists of 15 residues. Germline lookup yields CDR1 MNHEY and CDR2 SVGEGT. CDR3 region: CASSSQFRTLSEQYF. Incomplete CDR3 DNA: TGTGCCAGCAGTTCACAGTTTCGAACGCTCTCCGAG.

About this clone: A junction boundary mismatches the germline segment, possibly from a read error. CDR3 amino acids: CAWTAEDNEPQHF. The CDR3 DNA, read in part, is TGTGCCTGGACCGCTGAGGACAATGAGCCC. The chain is built from TRBV30 and TRBJ1-5, with D possibly TRBD1 on 5 matching bases. The read ends 3 residues before the CDR3 terminus; that terminus is restored from the germline J gene. The CDR3 has 13 amino acids. The germline V gene encodes CDR1 GTSNPN and CDR2 SVGIG (reference sequence).

As regards this clone: The read comes to an end 3 residues before the CDR3 does, leaving the germline J gene to fill in the end. V usage is TRBV19 and J usage is TRBJ2-1, with D possibly matching TRBD2 (7 bases). Between the trimmed V and J ends, which lost 4 bases and 5 bases, there was a span of 15 bases. Germline loops: CDR1 LNHDA, CDR2 SQIVND (reference sequence). The CDR3 is 15 residues long. The covered CDR3 bases are TGTGCCAGTAGTACGGGCGCGGGGGCCCACAATGAG. Its translation: CASSTGAGAHNE. The whole CDR3 region reads CASSTGAGAHNEQFF. The complete variable domain, with remaining parts taken from reference TRBV19 and TRBJ2-1, reads DGGITQSPKYLFRKEGQNVTLSCEQNLNHDAMYWYRQDPGQGLRLIYYSQIVNDFQKGDIAEGYSVSREKKESFPLTVTSAQKNPTAFYLCASSTGAGAHNEQFFGPGTRLTVL.

As for this clone: The CDR3 goes on 3 residues after the read ends, and that part is filled in from the germline J gene. The chain is built from TRBV5-8 and TRBJ2-2; 7 nucleotides line up with TRBD2. This CDR3 is built from 13 residues. Germline V gives CDR1 SGHTS, CDR2 YDEGEE. J gave up 3 bases and V 4 bases, and 0 bases lay outside the gene matches. The CDR3 is CASSRGDTGELFF. The CDR3 bases that were read are TGTGCCAGCAGCCGGGGGGACACCGGGGAG.

As concerns this clone: The read is 3 residues too short to cover the CDR3 end, so that end is filled in from the germline J gene. The chain is built from TRBV20-1 and TRBJ1-6; 9 bases map to TRBD1. The ends lost 6 bases at V and 4 bases at J; junction bases unmatched: 10. In germline, CDR1 is DFQATT, CDR2 SNEGSKA (reference sequence). The CDR3 length is 16 residues. The CDR3 loop is CSARGQGLPYNSPLHF. Partial CDR3 DNA: TGCAGTGCCAGGGGACAGGGCCTACCTTATAATTCACCC.

As regards this clone: The CDR3 end lies 3 residues beyond the end of the read and is filled in from the germline J gene. J is TRBJ2-2 and V is TRBV2; 13 bases are shared with TRBD2. The CDR3 has 19 residues. Germline CDR1 SNHLY, CDR2 FYNNEI. V was pared by 6 bases and J by 0 bases, with 10 bases of the junction left unmatched. CDR3 sequence: CASRDGTSGAQSNTGELFF. The DNA read from the CDR3 is TGTGCCAGCAGGGACGGGACTAGCGGGGCCCAGTCGAACACCGGGGAG.

Concerning this clone: The read is 3 residues too short to cover the CDR3 end, so that end is filled in from the germline J gene. The gene calls are TRBV7-8 and TRBJ1-2; TRBD1 might be the D (5 bases). CDR1 is SGHVS and CDR2 is FQNEAQ in the germline V gene. The CDR3 totals 16 residues. CDR3 region: CASSLAGGLSPNDYTF. The CDR3 bases that were read are TGTGCCAGCAGCTTAGCGGGGGGACTTAGCCCTAACGAC.

This clone shows up as medium-sized by frequency. This chain's CDR3 is CASSYFDEQFF. Partial CDR3 DNA: TGTGCCAGCAGTTATTTCGATGAG. The V call is TRBV6-2 or TRBV6-3, the J call TRBJ2-1; D is unclear. The read gets to within 3 residues of the CDR3 end, and the germline J gene fills in the rest. Trimming shortened V by 3 bases and J by 8 bases, and 5 bases separated the two germline ends. Germline V gene lookup returns CDR1 MNHEY and CDR2 SVGEGT. The CDR3 extends over 11 amino acids.